The 16 T cell receptor beta chains in this list originate from one sample, sequenced in a study of T cells in Graves' hyperthyroidism and ophthalmopathy (dated by TCRdb to the late 2010s). The method was multiplex PCR. The sequencer was an Illumina HiSeq 2000. The TCR beta CDR3 regions were amplified from RNA transcripts. A first-round RT-PCR of the TCR CDR3 used the HTBI primer set with the Qiagen OneStep RT-PCR kit. Using fastp at Q25 and MiXCR, TCRdb reprocessed the public reads and kept productive beta chains. Rows with one shared CDR3 protein collapse into an entry with the most common genes and DNA. This sample has a few hundred thousand distinct CDR3 sequences in its table, and nearly 15% of those were observed once. Roughly 30% of the sample is in the top ten clones. Sequenced: blood. Receptors originate from a woman aged 45 to 65 with Graves' hyperthyroidism that later progressed to Graves' ophthalmopathy.

This clonotype was counted at least ten times. The chain employs TRBV5-1 and TRBJ2-3; 8 bases map to TRBD2. Trimming cost V 0 bases and J 3 bases; bases outside gene matches: 6. The germline CDR1 and CDR2 sequences are SGHRS and YFSETQ. CDR3 length: 16 residues. The CDR3 DNA follows: TGCGCCAGCAGCTTGGGGATTGGCGGGAGGACAGATACGCAGTATTTT. Its translation is CASSLGIGGRTDTQYF.

This rearrangement joins TRBV20-1 to TRBJ2-7; D remains ambiguous. Between the trimmed V and J ends, which lost 3 bases and 3 bases, there was a span of 12 bases. CDR3 length: 13 residues. The germline gives CDR1 DFQATT, CDR2 SNEGSKA (reference sequence). The CDR3 DNA is TGCAGTGCTAGTTCTTACAAAGTCTACGAGCAGTACTTC. It translates to CSASSYKVYEQYF.

This clonotype was seen at least ten times. The V gene is TRBV7-2, the J gene TRBJ2-2; tentatively, D is TRBD2 (5 bases). Germline CDR1 SGHTA, CDR2 FQGNSA. Trimming left V 3 bases short and J 8 bases short, with 19 bases between. There are 16 residues in the CDR3. The DNA of the CDR3 is TGTGCCAGCAGCTTCATACTAGGCGGGTCGACTGGGGAGCTGTTTTTT. Protein product: CASSFILGGSTGELFF.

This clonotype appeared many times. The chain uses TRBV2 and TRBJ1-6; D gene uncertain. Trimming pared 2 bases from V and 9 bases from J, leaving 14 bases between. CDR1 is SNHLY, CDR2 FYNNEI, per germline. This CDR3 has 15 residues. DNA of the CDR3: TGTGCCAGCAGTGAAAGAACAGCCGCGGGTTCACCCCTCCACTTT. Its translation is CASSERTAAGSPLHF.

The CDR3 is CASSLLKRTDQVGEKLFF. CDR3 nucleotides: TGTGCCAGCAGTTTATTGAAAAGGACGGATCAAGTCGGGGAAAAACTGTTTTTT. V usage is TRBV27 and J usage is TRBJ1-4; D gene ambiguous. The CDR3 is 18 residues long. CDR1 and CDR2 (germline): MNHEY, SMNVEV (reference sequence). The V end was cut by 1 base, the J end by 8 bases, with 23 bases between.

This clonotype was observed a handful of times. A much larger clonotype is one base distant, so this may be a read error. The rearrangement uses TRBV30 and TRBJ2-3; D not resolved. This CDR3 is built from 15 residues. V shed 3 bases and J shed 2 bases, with 15 bases lying between them. From germline, CDR1 is GTSNPN and CDR2 SVGIG (reference sequence). The DNA of the CDR3 is TGTGCCTGGAGCGAAACTTCCTTTACCACAGATACGCAGTATTTT. This encodes CAWSETSFTTDTQYF.

The chain links TRBV5-1 to TRBJ2-7; 12 nucleotides align to TRBD2. From germline, CDR1 is SGHRS and CDR2 YFSETQ. The CDR3 runs to 16 residues. V lost 4 bases and J lost 5; bases outside the gene matches: 10. CDR3 bases: TGCGCCAGCAGCGCTACCCGACTAGCGGGAGCCCACGAGCAGTACTTC. Translation: CASSATRLAGAHEQYF.

This clonotype was detected ten times or more. The gene calls are TRBV30 and TRBJ1-2, with D unclear. This CDR3 has 16 amino acids. Germline V gene lookup returns CDR1 GTSNPN and CDR2 SVGIG (reference sequence). Trimming stripped 2 bases from V and 4 bases from J, with 20 bases between. CDR3 sequence: CAWSTTFGGGAYGYTF. CDR3 in DNA: TGTGCCTGGAGTACTACCTTTGGAGGAGGAGCCTATGGCTACACCTTC.

Many counts were recorded for this clonotype. The J gene is TRBJ1-1, the V gene TRBV2; unclear D gene. Trimming stripped 3 bases from V and 5 bases from J, with 16 bases between. The CDR3 loop spans 15 amino acids. The germline V gene encodes CDR1 SNHLY and CDR2 FYNNEI. The CDR3 loop reads CASSDLAPQETEAFF. The CDR3 region has the DNA TGTGCCAGCAGTGATCTGGCCCCCCAAGAGACTGAAGCTTTCTTT.

V is TRBV5-5 and J is TRBJ2-7; D remains unclear. In germline, CDR1 is SGHKS, CDR2 YYEKEE (reference sequence). The ends were cut back, 4 bases at V and 3 bases at J, with 14 bases in the middle. This CDR3 comprises 14 residues. CDR3 in amino acids: CASSLSIGGYEQYF. CDR3 DNA sequence: TGTGCCAGCAGCCTATCAATCGGCGGCTACGAGCAGTACTTC. Variable domain in full (rest from reference TRBV5-5 and TRBJ2-7): DAGVTQSPTHLIKTRGQQVTLRCSPISGHKSVSWYQQVLGQGPQFIFQYYEKEERGRGNFPDRFSARQFPNYSSELNVNALLLGDSALYLCASSLSIGGYEQYFGPGTRLTVT.

In this sample, this clonotype turned up many times. The V call is TRBV27, the J call TRBJ1-2; weak D call: TRBD1 (6 bases). The germline V gene has CDR1 MNHEY and CDR2 SMNVEV (reference sequence). The CDR3 has 14 residues. V lost 4 bases, J lost 3 bases, and 12 bases lay in between. CDR3 sequence reads: CASSSSDSYYGYTF. The CDR3 coding sequence is TGTGCCAGCAGTTCCTCGGACAGCTACTATGGCTACACCTTC.

The chain employs TRBV7-9 and TRBJ2-2, with D possibly being TRBD1 (5 bases). Between the trimmed V and J ends, which lost 3 bases and 8 bases, there was a span of 13 bases. Germline CDR1 SEHNR, CDR2 FQNEAQ (reference sequence). The CDR3 spans 14 residues. CDR3 nucleotides: TGTGCCAGCAGCTTCAGCACAGGAGATGGGGAGCTGTTTTTT. Residues: CASSFSTGDGELFF.

The chain couples TRBV30 to TRBJ2-7; TRBD2 matches 12 bases. Trimming cost V 3 bases and J 5 bases; bases outside gene matches: 5. Looked up from germline, CDR1 is GTSNPN and CDR2 is SVGIG (reference sequence). CDR3 length equals 14 residues. CDR3: CAWSLGLAGNEQYF. The CDR3 nucleotides read TGTGCCTGGAGCCTAGGACTAGCGGGAAACGAGCAGTACTTC.

DNA for the CDR3: TGTGCCAGCAGCCATCTCTGGACGGGACAGCTTCACTTT. It specifies CASSHLWTGQLHF. The V call is TRBV14, the J call TRBJ1-6; 7 bases are a match to TRBD1. After removal of 3 bases from V and 19 bases from J, the junction contained 12 bases not matched to a gene. Per germline, CDR1 SGHDN and CDR2 FVKESK. This CDR3 comprises 13 residues. Together with reference TRBV14 and TRBJ1-6, the CDR3 gives the full variable domain: EAGVTQFPSHSVIEKGQTVTLRCDPISGHDNLYWYRRVMGKEIKFLLHFVKESKQDESGMPNNRFLAERTGGTYSTLKVQPAELEDSGVYFCASSHLWTGQLHFGNGTRLTVT.

The chain has TRBV5-1 and TRBJ1-2; unclear D gene. This CDR3 comprises 9 residues. V lost 0 bases, J lost 11 bases, and 2 bases lay in between. Germline loops: CDR1 SGHRS, CDR2 YFSETQ. This chain's CDR3 is CASSLGYTF. DNA of the CDR3: TGCGCCAGCAGCTTGGGGTACACCTTC.

The sample holds many counts of this clonotype. The J gene is TRBJ2-1, the V gene TRBV30; the D is unclear. This CDR3 contains 13 residues. Looked up from germline, CDR1 is GTSNPN and CDR2 is SVGIG (reference sequence). V was shortened by 3 bases and J by 6 bases, with 12 bases between the two germline ends. CDR3 loop: CAWSGENGNEQFF. CDR3 coding DNA: TGTGCCTGGAGCGGCGAGAACGGCAATGAGCAGTTCTTC.